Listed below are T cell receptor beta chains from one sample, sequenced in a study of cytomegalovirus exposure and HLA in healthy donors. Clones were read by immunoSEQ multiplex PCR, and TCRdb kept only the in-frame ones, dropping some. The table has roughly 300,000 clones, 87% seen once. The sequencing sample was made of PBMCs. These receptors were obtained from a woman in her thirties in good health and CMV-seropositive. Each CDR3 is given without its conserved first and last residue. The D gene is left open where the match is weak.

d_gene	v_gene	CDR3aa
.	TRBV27	ASSLRGTLFQETQY
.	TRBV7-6	ASSLAIGSSYEQY
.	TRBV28	ASSLGVADQTDTQY
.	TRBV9	ASSVDPGVLSYEQY
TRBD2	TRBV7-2	ASSLGPAGGLNTQY
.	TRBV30	ASRSLLNTEAF
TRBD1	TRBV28	ASSLSGQGNEQF
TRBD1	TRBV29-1	STLGQGNTEAF
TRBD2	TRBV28	ASSFTLAGEEQY
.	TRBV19	ASSDTYEQY
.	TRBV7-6	ASSTKTASSYEQY
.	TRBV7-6	ASSPRGANYGYT
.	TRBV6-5	ASSYSRTGELF
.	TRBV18	ASSLRTGNQPQH
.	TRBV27	ASGSPLRGSYEQY
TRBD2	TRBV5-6	ASLAGGPNEQF
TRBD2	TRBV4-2	ASSQGGSTGLAGGPKQF
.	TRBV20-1	SPGLGRGYT
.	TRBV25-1	ASSEWSQGGNTIY
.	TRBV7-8	ASSRNRLSTDTQY
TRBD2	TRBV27	ASSEMTSGRALDTQY
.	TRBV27	ASSLLGGGTSTDTQY
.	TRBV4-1	ASSQDGGARQLSNQPQH
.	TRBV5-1	ASSLGGSGNTIY
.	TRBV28	ASSHRNTEAF
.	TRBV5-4	ASRRSGQGNTEAF
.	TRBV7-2	ASSSRGGELF
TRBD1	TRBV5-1	ASSLLDRASYNEQF
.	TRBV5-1	ASSFKTNTEAF
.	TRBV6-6	ATRNLVQNEKLF
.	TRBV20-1	SAHHVEAF
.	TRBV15	ATSRGDPNWTQY
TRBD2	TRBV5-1	ASSLALAGAYNEQF
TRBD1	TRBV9	ASSAGTDYRNTIY
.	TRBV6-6	ASNHGQPNQPQH
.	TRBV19	ASRPGYLTASYEQY
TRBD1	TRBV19	ASSTGGNEQF
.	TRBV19	ASSSNPGTSYEQY
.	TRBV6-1	ASTLGPAYEQY
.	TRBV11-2	ASSLGLEGSRGYT